This T cell receptor (beta chain) was captured in a study of graft-versus-host responses after intestinal transplantation (dated by TCRdb to the early 2020s). Background for the entire study: The transplants that recipients got were multivisceral, liver-intestinal, or isolated intestinal. Every recipient was given anti-thymocyte globulin induction, followed by 3 to 4 years of maintenance tacrolimus and steroids. After intestinal transplantation, graft-versus-host and host-versus-graft alloreactive T cell clones were followed in the graft, circulation and bone marrow using bulk TCR-beta CDR3 sequencing. Alloreactive clones were identified by sequencing pre-transplant mixed lymphocyte reaction products and comparing these products with unstimulated pre-transplant donor and recipient T cells. A cohort of 24 intestinal transplant recipients, including one retransplant, was enrolled, and a few patients lacking pretransplant specimens were excluded. Donor T cell macrochimerism was defined as a peak of at least 4% donor T cells among recipient peripheral blood mononuclear cells. Instead of going to the commercial service, samples from a few later patients were sequenced in-house on an Illumina MiSeq and processed with MiXCR. Beyond this particular receptor, the publication reports: The relatively low number and heterogeneity of intestinal transplant patients limited the conclusions. GvH clones were detected in recipient bone marrow, and some appeared earlier in ileal mucosa or blood, consistent with an intestinal mucosal origin. Peak levels of circulating GvH clones were associated with declines in HvG clones early after transplant. Patients with donor T cell macrochimerism had high GvH to HvG T cell clonal ratios in their allografts.

Dithiothreitol, EDTA incubations and collagenase D digestion were used to isolate intraepithelial and lamina propria lymphocytes from graft specimens. Serial intestinal graft biopsy specimens collected up to 600 days after transplant underwent bulk TCR-beta sequencing. The library came from the immunoSEQ multiplex PCR assay. For most patients, genomic DNA was subjected to high-throughput TCR-beta CDR3 sequencing by Adaptive Biotechnologies. The authors' analysis ran thus. TCR sequencing data were retrieved from Adaptive's ImmunoSEQ software for roughly 17 patients, whereas a few other patients were processed with MiXCR and VDJtools. CDR3 nucleotide sequences shared by donor and recipient were removed because the origin of these sequences could not be assigned. Alloreactive clones required at least 2-fold expansion over unstimulated cells and minimum CFSE-low frequency of 0.002% (template counts) or 0.001% (read counts). A clone was considered mappable if detected in the sequenced pre-transplant spleen, lymph node, or MLR CFSE-low populations of the donor or recipient. Cumulative frequency of alloreactive clones was calculated as a percentage of all sequences weighted by copy number. The table was pulled from immuneACCESS by TCRdb, which kept in-frame rearrangements only. Such tables lose some clones; where checked, under half of the loss comes from unresolved V genes, and the rest has no known cause. V and J calls and clone size are those listed in that table; D and trimming were worked out from the DNA. The sample table contains roughly 14,000 clones; only one count was recorded for about 74% of them. About 3.5% of the sample is taken by the ten largest.

The germline V gene specifies SGHRS as CDR1 and YFSETQ as CDR2. V lost 2 bases and J lost 3 bases, and the count of bases not matched to a germline gene is 10. The CDR3, from cysteine to phenylalanine, totals 17 residues. Kept here is only the CDR3 DNA, which spans 51 bases and is read in frame from base 1. Concerning this clone: Its cognate antigen has yet to be identified. It has no much larger one-base neighbor in the sample; base qualities were not kept.

This clonotype was obtained from a human patient who received an intestinal transplant, so some T cells may come from the graft donor. The V and J segments used are TRBV5-1 and TRBJ2-3; a stretch of 9 junction bases matches TRBD2. The specimen was ileum tissue, collected 14 days after transplant. The DNA is as follows: TGCGCCAGCAGCTTTCTAGTAGCTAGCGGGGCTACAGATACGCAGTATTTT. The translation is CASSFLVASGATDTQYF.